The 15 T cell receptor beta chains given below trace back to one sample, sequenced in a study of blood T cell repertoires in COVID-19. Here immunoSEQ multiplex PCR was the method, and the copy in TCRdb shows in-frame clones only, minus some. The sample shows 170,000 or so clones, around 83% of them seen only once. Material for sequencing was peripheral blood. The receptors stem from a woman aged 70 to 79 with COVID-19, enrolled during active disease.

V gene TRBV3-1 (or the pseudogene TRBV3-2) combines with J gene TRBJ1-6, with a possible D match to TRBD1 (5 bases). CDR1 LGHDT and CDR2 YNNKEL come from the germline V gene (reference sequence). The CDR3 sequence is 13 residues long. Between the trimmed V and J ends, which lost 6 bases and 7 bases, there was a span of 10 bases. This chain's CDR3 is CASRFTGNSPLHF. As DNA, the CDR3 is TGTGCCAGCAGATTTACAGGAAATTCACCCCTCCACTTT.

The rearrangement joins TRBV25-1 to TRBJ2-1; D possibly corresponds to TRBD2 (7 bases). V lost 5 bases, J lost 9 bases, and 14 bases lay in between. CDR3 length: 13 residues. Germline CDR1 reads MGHDK; CDR2 reads SYGVNS. CDR3 in amino acids: CASSYPGGPEQFF. The CDR3 DNA reads TGTGCCAGCAGTTACCCCGGGGGGCCTGAGCAGTTCTTC. The variable domain in full, completed from reference TRBV25-1 and TRBJ2-1, reads EADIYQTPRYLVIGTGKKITLECSQTMGHDKMYWYQQDPGMELHLIHYSYGVNSTEKGDLSSESTVSRIRTEHFPLTLESARPSHTSQYLCASSYPGGPEQFFGPGTRLTVL.

The chain carries TRBV7-6 and TRBJ2-7, with 8 nucleotides matching TRBD1. The CDR3 length is 14 residues. The germline V gene encodes CDR1 SGHVS and CDR2 FNYEAQ. V was pared by 5 bases and J by 4 bases, with 7 bases of the junction left unmatched. CDR3 amino acids: CASSRDYRGYEQYF. As DNA, the CDR3 is TGTGCCAGCAGCCGTGATTACAGGGGGTACGAGCAGTACTTC.

The rearrangement uses TRBV14 and TRBJ2-7; D perhaps matches TRBD1 (5 bases). The CDR3 totals 16 residues. V lost 0 bases, J lost 0 bases, and 12 bases lay in between. Germline CDR1 SGHDN, CDR2 FVKESK. DNA of the CDR3: TGTGCCAGCAGCCAAGATAAAAACAGGACCTCCTACGAGCAGTACTTC. This codes for CASSQDKNRTSYEQYF.

This clone was seen more than once but under ten times. This chain uses TRBV7-2 with TRBJ2-6, with no clear D. The germline V gene has CDR1 SGHTA and CDR2 FQGNSA. The CDR3 runs 15 residues. Trimming pared 1 base from V and 0 bases from J, leaving 4 bases between. CDR3 in amino acids: CASSLVSSGANVLTF. In DNA, the CDR3 is TGTGCCAGCAGCTTAGTTAGCTCTGGGGCCAACGTCCTGACTTTC. Combining the CDR3 with reference TRBV7-2 and TRBJ2-6 gives the whole variable domain GAGVSQSPSNKVTEKGKDVELRCDPISGHTALYWYRQSLGQGLEFLIYFQGNSAPDKSGLPSDRFSAERTGGSVSTLTIQRTQQEDSAVYLCASSLVSSGANVLTFGAGSRLTVL.

The gene calls are TRBV7-2 and TRBJ2-7, with 7 positions matching TRBD2. The germline V gene encodes CDR1 SGHTA and CDR2 FQGNSA. After removal of 5 bases from V and 2 bases from J, the junction contained 3 bases not matched to a gene. The length of the CDR3 is 13 residues. This CDR3 reads CASSRGLAYEQYF. The CDR3 region has the DNA TGTGCCAGCAGCCGCGGACTAGCCTACGAGCAGTACTTC.

This chain uses TRBV7-9 with TRBJ1-2; D might be TRBD1 (6 bases). The germline V gene encodes CDR1 SEHNR and CDR2 FQNEAQ (reference sequence). Between the trimmed V and J ends, which lost 5 bases and 5 bases, there was a span of 21 bases. The CDR3 has 16 residues. The CDR3 nucleotides are TGTGCCAGCAGCCCCTCATCGGCAGGGGTGGCTTATGGCTACACCTTC. As protein: CASSPSSAGVAYGYTF.

The rearrangement joins TRBV27 to TRBJ2-5; TRBD1 agrees at 8 bases. Per germline, CDR1 MNHEY and CDR2 SMNVEV (reference sequence). This CDR3 has 15 residues. V trimming: 4 bases; J trimming: 4 bases; junction bases outside the gene matches: 8. The CDR3 nucleotides read TGTGCCAGCAGTTCTCCGGCAGGGGGCTCAGAGACCCAGTACTTC. It encodes CASSSPAGGSETQYF.

This sequence joins TRBV5-6 and TRBJ2-5; D is possibly TRBD1 (6 bases). Looked up from germline, CDR1 is SGHDT and CDR2 is YYEEEE. The CDR3 sequence is 14 residues long. Trimming took 3 bases from V and 2 from J, leaving 11 bases between them. As DNA, the CDR3 is TGTGCCAGCAGCTGGGGGCAGGGGCAAGAGACCCAGTACTTC. Translation: CASSWGQGQETQYF.

The chain recombines TRBV18 with TRBJ2-5; 13 bases fit TRBD2. Germline CDR1 and CDR2: KGHSH and LQKENI. The ends lost 4 bases at V and 6 bases at J; junction bases unmatched: 11. This CDR3 region has 17 residues. CDR3: CASSRSWTSGREKTQYF. The DNA for the CDR3 is TGTGCCAGCTCACGATCGTGGACTAGCGGGAGAGAGAAGACCCAGTACTTC.

This sequence joins TRBV18 and TRBJ2-7; 10 bases fit TRBD1. Trimming cost V 3 bases and J 9 bases; bases outside gene matches: 11. This CDR3 is 15 amino acids long. Germline values: CDR1 KGHSH, CDR2 LQKENI. The CDR3 region is CASSPSGTGEIRQYF. CDR3 nucleotide sequence: TGTGCCAGCTCACCTTCCGGGACAGGGGAAATAAGGCAGTACTTC.

The chain uses TRBV7-2 and TRBJ1-2; no definite D call. CDR1 and CDR2 (germline): SGHTA, FQGNSA. CDR3 size: 14 residues. The V and J ends lost 1 base and 0 bases respectively, with 6 bases between them. CDR3 in DNA: TGTGCCAGCAGCTTAGACAGCACTAACTATGGCTACACCTTC. This encodes CASSLDSTNYGYTF. Combining the CDR3 with reference TRBV7-2 and TRBJ1-2 gives the whole variable domain GAGVSQSPSNKVTEKGKDVELRCDPISGHTALYWYRQSLGQGLEFLIYFQGNSAPDKSGLPSDRFSAERTGGSVSTLTIQRTQQEDSAVYLCASSLDSTNYGYTFGSGTRLTVV.

V gene TRBV28 combines with J gene TRBJ1-4; 10 nucleotides align to TRBD1. This CDR3 is 16 amino acids long. J was trimmed by 0 bases and V by 6 bases; bases with no gene match: 4. Germline V gives CDR1 MDHEN, CDR2 SYDVKM. The DNA for the CDR3 is TGTGCCAGCAGGACAGGGGGCGCCGCAACTAATGAAAAACTGTTTTTT. This sequence encodes CASRTGGAATNEKLFF.

This clone was recorded only once. This chain links TRBV28 with TRBJ2-4; a weak D match, TRBD2 (6 bases). Germline V gives CDR1 MDHEN, CDR2 SYDVKM. The CDR3 is made up of 16 amino acids. Trimming left V 2 bases short and J 5 bases short, with 16 bases between. The CDR3 DNA reads as TGTGCCAGCAGTTTAGCGGGGAAATCTAGGGAAAACATTCAGTACTTC. Residues: CASSLAGKSRENIQYF.

The rearrangement links TRBV19 to TRBJ2-1, with D tentatively TRBD2 (5 bases). V was trimmed by 6 bases and J by 1 base, leaving 13 bases between them. Per the germline V gene, CDR1 is LNHDA and CDR2 is SQIVND (reference sequence). This CDR3 is built from 15 residues. The CDR3 sequence is CASRVSGRSYNEQFF. The CDR3 nucleotides read TGTGCCAGTAGGGTATCGGGGAGATCCTACAATGAGCAGTTCTTC.